This is a list of T cell receptor beta chains from one sample in a study of preoperative IRX-2 immunotherapy in early breast cancer. TCRdb's table, derived via immunoSEQ multiplex PCR, lists solely in-frame clones and lacks some. The table records 95,000 to 100,000 clones, about nine tenths of them present only once. This specimen consisted of tumor tissue, obtained after IRX-2 immunotherapy. These receptors were obtained from a human donor with breast cancer. The CDR3 runs from the conserved cysteine through the conserved F or W. A D gene is named only where the DNA matches it firmly. Rows may omit the clone size; those that give it use once, few, many or a size class.

TRBV6-9	-	TRBJ2-2	-	TGTGCCAGCACCCGCGGCCAGGGTCGGTCCGGGGAGCTGTTTTTT	CASTRGQGRSGELFF
TRBV5-1	-	TRBJ1-5	-	TGCGCCAGCAGCTTGGCACCAAGCAATCAGCCCCAGCATTTT	CASSLAPSNQPQHF
TRBV6-8	-	TRBJ2-7	-	TGTGCCAGCAGTTACTCGAGTTCCGGGGGCGGCTACGAGCAGTACTTC	CASSYSSSGGGYEQYF
TRBV15	TRBD1	TRBJ1-2	-	TGTGCCACCAGCAGAGGAAACACGGGGCAGGGGGCTTTATCCTACACCTTC	CATSRGNTGQGALSYTF
TRBV19	-	TRBJ1-1	-	TGTGCCAGTAGTATTGGGAGGCCTGAAGCTTTCTTT	CASSIGRPEAFF
TRBV5-1	TRBD1	TRBJ2-7	-	TGCGCCAGCAGCTCAGCACAGGGGAACCTCTACGAGCAGTACTTC	CASSSAQGNLYEQYF
TRBV19	-	TRBJ1-6	-	TGTGCCAGTAGGGAATTACCAGCGTATTCACCCCTCCACTTT	CASRELPAYSPLHF
TRBV5-1	TRBD2	TRBJ2-7	-	TGCGCCAGCAGCTTGGAGGTTAGCGGGGGACCCTACGAGCAGTACTTC	CASSLEVSGGPYEQYF
TRBV6-8	-	TRBJ1-2	-	TGTGCCAGCAGTTACTCGCAGGGGAAGAATGGCTACACCTTC	CASSYSQGKNGYTF
TRBV6-8	TRBD1	TRBJ1-1	-	TGTGCCAGCAGACAGGGGGGGGCCACTGAAGCTTTCTTT	CASRQGGATEAFF
TRBV10-3	-	TRBJ1-3	-	TGTGCCATCAGTGAGATGGGGGTTGGAAACACCATATATTTT	CAISEMGVGNTIYF
TRBV18	-	TRBJ2-1	-	TGTGCCAGCTCACCAAGGAGCGGGACACACAATGAGCAGTTCTTC	CASSPRSGTHNEQFF
TRBV19	TRBD1	TRBJ2-1	-	TGTGCCAGTAGCGGGTCGGGGACAGGGTCCGTCAATGAGCAGTTCTTC	CASSGSGTGSVNEQFF
TRBV11-3	-	TRBJ2-7	-	TGTGCCAGCAGCTTATTCAGGGGTCCCAACAACGAGCAGTACTTC	CASSLFRGPNNEQYF
TRBV5-1	-	TRBJ2-7	-	TGCGCCAGCAGCTTCCGGCGACGGTCCTACGAGCAGTACTTC	CASSFRRRSYEQYF
TRBV18	TRBD1	TRBJ2-2	-	TGTGCCAGCTCACCACCCGACAGGGGGCCGATCGGGGAGCTGTTTTTT	CASSPPDRGPIGELFF
TRBV5-1	-	TRBJ1-2	-	TGCGCCAGCAGCTTGGATTACGGGGGGAACTATGGCTACACCTTC	CASSLDYGGNYGYTF
TRBV6-1	-	TRBJ1-5	-	TGTGCCAGCAGTGAAGTCCCATATAGCAATCAGCCCCAGCATTTT	CASSEVPYSNQPQHF
TRBV14	TRBD2	TRBJ2-1	-	TGTGCCAGCAGCCCCTTAGGGACTAGTCGGCAGTTCTTC	CASSPLGTSRQFF
TRBV9	-	TRBJ1-4	-	TGTGCCAGCAGCGCTAGTGGACAGATAAATGAAAAACTGTTTTTT	CASSASGQINEKLFF
TRBV6-8	-	TRBJ1-4	-	TGTGCCAGCAAGCCATCGCCCCCAAGGGTGGAAAAACTGTTTTTT	CASKPSPPRVEKLFF
TRBV28	-	TRBJ2-1	-	TGTGCCAGCAGTCCGGACTCGGACAATGAGCAGTTCTTC	CASSPDSDNEQFF
TRBV29-1	TRBD1	TRBJ1-5	-	TGCAGCGTTAGCCAGGGGGCAGGGAGCAATCAGCCCCAGCATTTT	CSVSQGAGSNQPQHF
TRBV18	-	TRBJ2-7	-	TGTGCCAGCTCACGGCGGCGCAGCTCCTACGAGCAGTACTTC	CASSRRRSSYEQYF
TRBV10-2	TRBD2	TRBJ2-1	-	TGCGCCAGCAGTGAGTCCCCTAGCGGGGGGCCATACAATGAGCAGTTCTTC	CASSESPSGGPYNEQFF
TRBV14	TRBD1	TRBJ2-5	-	TGTGCCAGCTCTCCTGGACAGGGAGTATTGGTGGAGACCCAGTACTTC	CASSPGQGVLVETQYF
TRBV5-1	-	TRBJ1-1	-	TGCGCCAGCAGCTTAAGTGTCGGGGATACTGAAGCTTTCTTT	CASSLSVGDTEAFF
TRBV25-1	-	TRBJ2-2	-	TGTGCCAGCAGTCCGGGAGTCAACACCGGGGAGCTGTTTTTT	CASSPGVNTGELFF
TRBV25-1	TRBD1	TRBJ1-2	-	TGTGCCAGCTCTAATTTCGGGACAGCATCTTATGGCTACACCTTC	CASSNFGTASYGYTF
TRBV6-7	-	TRBJ1-1	-	TGTGCCAGCAGGTCCGGGATGAACACTGAAGCTTTCTTT	CASRSGMNTEAFF
TRBV18	TRBD1	TRBJ1-5	-	TGTGCCAGCTCACACGGGACAGTCGATCAGCCCCAGCATTTT	CASSHGTVDQPQHF
TRBV18	-	TRBJ2-7	-	TGTGCCAGCTCACCAGGGAGGACCCACGAGCAGTACTTC	CASSPGRTHEQYF
TRBV19	TRBD2	TRBJ2-1	few	TGTGCCAGTAGTATAGAAGCCCCGGGACTAGCGTTCTACAATGAGCAGTTCTTC	CASSIEAPGLAFYNEQFF
TRBV19	-	TRBJ2-7	once	TGTGCCAGTAGCCGGACGGTGAACTCTTACGAGCAGTACTTC	CASSRTVNSYEQYF
TRBV25-1	-	TRBJ1-1	-	TGTGCCAGCAGTCCCCAGGGAGGGTCGGAGAACACTGAAGCTTTCTTT	CASSPQGGSENTEAFF
TRBV14	-	TRBJ1-1	-	TGTGCCAGCAGCCCCGGACCGACTGAAGCTTTCTTT	CASSPGPTEAFF
TRBV6-8	TRBD2	TRBJ2-7	-	TGTGCCAGCAGTTCGTGGACTAGTCTATACGAGCAGTACTTC	CASSSWTSLYEQYF
TRBV18	-	TRBJ1-1	-	TGTGCCAGCTCACCAAGTAGGCAGACAGACACTGAAGCTTTCTTT	CASSPSRQTDTEAFF
TRBV19	TRBD2	TRBJ2-4	-	TGTGCCAGCTCGTCGACTAGCGACTTAGCCAAAAACATTCAGTACTTC	CASSSTSDLAKNIQYF
TRBV6-4	-	TRBJ1-3	-	TGTGTCGTGGGGGCGCAGGGAAACTGGCCGTATTTT	CVVGAQGNWPYF